This passage covers 26 T cell receptor beta chains from one sample sequenced in a study of T-cell memory formation after mild COVID-19 (dated by TCRdb to about 2021). The library came from 5' RACE. TCRdb shows the sequencer as Illumina NovaSeq 6000. TCRdb cleaned the public reads at Q25 with fastp, built clones with MiXCR and kept in-frame beta chains. Every entry covers one CDR3 protein and lists the most common genes and DNA from its rows. Here the sample has around 300,000 distinct CDR3 sequences; less than 20% occur a single time. Around a fifth of the sample lies in the top ten. Sequenced material: PBMCs or a T cell subset sorted from them (not recorded which). The receptors derive from a man between 18 and 35 years old who had mild COVID-19 (a few samples of this study predate the infection). The sample titles of this study are shuffled in the database, so cell type and time point are left out; the donor was told from shared clones.

The sample holds many counts of this clonotype. This chain connects TRBV7-9 to TRBJ2-3; D unclear. The CDR3 has 12 residues. The germline CDR1 and CDR2 sequences are SEHNR and FQNEAQ (reference sequence). V shed 1 base and J shed 4 bases, with 3 bases lying between them. CDR3 in amino acids: CASSLGADTQYF. DNA of the CDR3: TGTGCCAGCAGCTTAGGGGCAGATACGCAGTATTTT. Full variable domain (missing parts from reference TRBV7-9 and TRBJ2-3): DTGVSQNPRHKITKRGQNVTFRCDPISEHNRLYWYRQTLGQGPEFLTYFQNEAQLEKSRLLSDRFSAERPKGSFSTLEIQRTEQGDSAMYLCASSLGADTQYFGPGTRLTVL.

This clonotype occurred a few times. This chain joins TRBV6-2 or TRBV6-3 and TRBJ2-7; 8 bases line up with TRBD1. Germline assignment: CDR1 MNHEY and CDR2 SVGEGT. The junction had 12 bases not matched to a gene; V was cut back by 6 bases and J by 2 bases. This CDR3 spans 16 amino acids. The CDR3 loop is CASRLAPTGDPYEQYF. The DNA for the CDR3 is TGTGCCAGCAGACTTGCCCCGACAGGGGACCCCTACGAGCAGTACTTC.

The chain employs TRBV7-2 and TRBJ2-7; D possibly corresponds to TRBD1 (6 bases). The CDR3 is made up of 12 amino acids. Germline CDR1 reads SGHTA; CDR2 reads FQGNSA. The V and J ends lost 4 bases and 9 bases respectively, with 13 bases between them. CDR3 DNA sequence: TGTGCCAGCAGCTCCCAGGGGTCGGGGCAGTACTTC. The encoded protein is CASSSQGSGQYF. The full variable domain, its missing parts supplied by reference TRBV7-2 and TRBJ2-7, is GAGVSQSPSNKVTEKGKDVELRCDPISGHTALYWYRQSLGQGLEFLIYFQGNSAPDKSGLPSDRFSAERTGGSVSTLTIQRTQQEDSAVYLCASSSQGSGQYFGPGTRLTVT.

This clonotype was seen a few times. V usage is TRBV10-3 and J usage is TRBJ2-7; D not certain. The ends were cut back, 7 bases at V and 5 bases at J, with 12 bases in the middle. CDR1 is ENHRY, CDR2 SYGVKD, per germline. This CDR3 is built from 12 residues. In DNA, the CDR3 is TGTGCCATCAAGGCAGGTACCCACGAGCAGTACTTC. It is translated as CAIKAGTHEQYF.

The genes are TRBV20-1 and TRBJ2-1; D is possibly TRBD1 (6 bases). CDR3 length: 13 amino acids. Trimming pared 1 base from V and 6 bases from J, leaving 10 bases between. Per germline, CDR1 DFQATT and CDR2 SNEGSKA (reference sequence). The CDR3 sequence is CSARAPDSNEQFF. The CDR3 coding sequence is TGCAGTGCTAGAGCTCCGGACAGCAATGAGCAGTTCTTC.

The genes are TRBV7-3 and TRBJ2-1; perhaps TRBD2 as D (5 bases). This CDR3 is built from 12 residues. The germline V gene has CDR1 SGHTA and CDR2 FQGTGA. V was trimmed by 5 bases and J by 8 bases, leaving 10 bases between them. CDR3 DNA: TGTGCCAGCAGCGGTCCCGGGGATGAGCAGTTCTTC. Residues: CASSGPGDEQFF.

This clonotype was recorded many times. V and J are TRBV5-1 and TRBJ2-1; 7 positions agree with TRBD2. CDR3 length: 16 amino acids. CDR1 SGHRS and CDR2 YFSETQ come from the germline V gene. Trimming removed 0 bases from V and 4 bases from J; junction bases left unmatched: 7. CDR3 DNA: TGCGCCAGCAGCTTGGACCCGGGGGGTGGATACAATGAGCAGTTCTTC. It codes for CASSLDPGGGYNEQFF.

The chain combines TRBV5-1 with TRBJ1-2; unclear D gene. The CDR3 is made up of 13 amino acids. Germline CDR1 and CDR2: SGHRS and YFSETQ. Trimming cost V 5 bases and J 0 bases, with 8 bases left between them. CDR3 DNA: TGCGCCAGCAGGGCGGGAACTAACTATGGCTACACCTTC. Translated, it gives CASRAGTNYGYTF.

This clonotype was seen a handful of times. DNA for the CDR3: TGCGCCAGCAGCTCCATACAGGGGGCTATCCCGGGGGAGCAGTACGTC. Protein: CASSSIQGAIPGEQYV. The chain is built from TRBV5-1 and TRBJ2-7; TRBD1 agrees at 9 bases. Germline assignment: CDR1 SGHRS and CDR2 YFSETQ. This CDR3 has 16 amino acids. The trim removed 3 bases at V and 7 bases at J, leaving 14 bases unmatched.

This chain links TRBV2 with TRBJ2-7; D gene uncertain. V lost 4 bases and J lost 5, with 6 bases in between. Germline assignment: CDR1 SNHLY and CDR2 FYNNEI. This CDR3 is 11 amino acids long. The CDR3 DNA sequence: TGTGCCAGCAGTGGGGATAACGAGCAGTACTTC. The encoded protein is CASSGDNEQYF.

This clonotype turned up a few times. The chain has TRBV5-1 and TRBJ2-7; no firm D call. CDR1 and CDR2 from the germline V gene are SGHRS and YFSETQ. Trimming removed 0 bases at V and 2 bases at J, with 9 bases between. The CDR3 is 14 amino acids. The CDR3 loop is CASSLAGSTYEQYF. In DNA, the CDR3 is TGCGCCAGCAGCTTGGCAGGTAGCACCTACGAGCAGTACTTC.

This chain connects TRBV12-3 or TRBV12-4 to TRBJ1-5, with D perhaps matching TRBD1 (5 bases). This CDR3 spans 15 amino acids. The germline V and J ends were trimmed by 5 bases and 1 base, with 12 bases remaining between them. CDR3 sequence reads: CASSGDPTSNQPQHF. CDR3 in DNA: TGTGCCAGCAGTGGGGACCCGACCAGCAATCAGCCCCAGCATTTT.

The DNA of the CDR3 is TGTGCCAGCAGCCCCGGACTAGCGGGGACCTACGAGCAGTACTTC. This translates into CASSPGLAGTYEQYF. J is TRBJ2-7 and V is TRBV7-9; 12 nucleotides agree with TRBD2. The CDR3 covers 15 residues. Germline assignment: CDR1 SEHNR and CDR2 FQNEAQ (reference sequence). After removal of 5 bases from V and 2 bases from J, the junction contained 4 bases not matched to a gene.

This clonotype was recorded at least ten times. V is TRBV6-5 and J is TRBJ2-3; TRBD1 aligns across 9 bases. The V gene's germline CDR1 is MNHEY and CDR2 SVGAGI. V dropped 5 bases and J dropped 6; count of bases not matched to a gene: 6. There are 14 residues in the CDR3. The CDR3 coding sequence is TGTGCCAGCAGTCGCACAGGGGGCGTCGATACGCAGTATTTT. Its protein is CASSRTGGVDTQYF.

This clonotype occurred a few times. This chain joins TRBV2 and TRBJ2-7; 8 positions agree with TRBD1. The germline gives CDR1 SNHLY, CDR2 FYNNEI. The CDR3 loop spans 12 amino acids. J gave up 7 bases and V 4 bases, and 3 bases lay outside the gene matches. CDR3 residues: CASSVDRAEQYF. The CDR3 nucleotides are TGTGCCAGCAGTGTGGACAGGGCAGAGCAGTACTTC.

This clonotype was found a few times. The rearrangement uses TRBV4-3 and TRBJ2-3; 7 bases are a match to TRBD1. V shed 4 bases, J shed 0 bases, and the junction held 7 bases outside the gene matches. The CDR3 sequence is 16 residues long. The germline V gene encodes CDR1 LGHNA and CDR2 YSLEER. CDR3 in DNA: TGCGCCAGCAGCCCAGTGACAGGGTCTAGCACAGATACGCAGTATTTT. This codes for CASSPVTGSSTDTQYF.

This clonotype has only a few counts. The chain couples TRBV20-1 to TRBJ2-2; TRBD1 or TRBD2 may be the D gene (6 bases each). V was pared by 6 bases and J by 7 bases, with 18 bases between. Per germline, CDR1 DFQATT and CDR2 SNEGSKA (reference sequence). This CDR3 spans 14 amino acids. The DNA of the CDR3 is TGCAGTGCCCCGGGTGGGGGGCCCCTCGGGGAGCTGTTTTTT. It is translated as CSAPGGGPLGELFF.

The chain couples TRBV3-1 to TRBJ2-3; D uncertain. The CDR3 is 15 residues long. V lost 2 bases and J 1 base, leaving 10 bases between the germline ends. Germline-derived CDR1 and CDR2 are LGHDT and YNNKEL (reference sequence). CDR3 residues: CASSQKGLGTDTQYF. The CDR3, as DNA: TGTGCCAGCAGCCAAAAGGGTTTGGGCACAGATACGCAGTATTTT.

This clonotype has only a few counts. This rearrangement joins TRBV12-3 or TRBV12-4 to TRBJ2-6, with a tentative D call TRBD1 (6 bases). The CDR3 has 17 amino acids. Trimming removed 6 bases from V and 3 bases from J, with 18 bases in between. DNA for the CDR3: TGTGCCAGCAGGTCCTTGTGGGGGCATGGTGGGGCCAACGTCCTGACTTTC. It specifies CASRSLWGHGGANVLTF.

This sequence joins TRBV6-2 or TRBV6-3 and TRBJ1-5; D may be TRBD1 (5 bases). This CDR3 spans 20 amino acids. Germline V gene sequence: CDR1 MNHEY, CDR2 SVGEGT. V was trimmed by 6 bases and J by 0 bases, leaving 27 bases between them. The CDR3 coding sequence is TGTGCCAGCAGATACACTCCCCGGGACGGGTACTTCATTAGCAATCAGCCCCAGCATTTT. It yields the protein CASRYTPRDGYFISNQPQHF.

This rearrangement joins TRBV4-1 to TRBJ2-1; possible D gene TRBD1, 5 bases. The CDR3 totals 19 residues. V was clipped by 4 bases and J by 0 bases, with 22 bases between them. Per the germline V gene, CDR1 is MGHRA and CDR2 is YSYEKL. The CDR3 loop is CASSRSAGPPLGSYNEQFF. The CDR3 DNA follows: TGCGCCAGCAGCCGTTCGGCAGGGCCTCCCCTTGGCTCCTACAATGAGCAGTTCTTC.

The V gene is TRBV27, the J gene TRBJ1-1, with unresolved D. The ends were cut back, 8 bases at V and 5 bases at J, with 15 bases in the middle. The V gene's germline CDR1 is MNHEY and CDR2 SMNVEV (reference sequence). CDR3 size: 13 residues. CDR3 loop: CASGQREWTEAFF. As DNA, the CDR3 is TGTGCCAGCGGCCAGAGGGAGTGGACTGAAGCTTTCTTT.

This chain joins TRBV6-2 or TRBV6-3 and TRBJ2-4, with a tentative D call TRBD2 (6 bases). Trimming took 6 bases from V and 0 from J, leaving 18 bases between them. Germline CDR1 is MNHEY and CDR2 is SVGEGT. The CDR3 contains 17 residues. CDR3 coding DNA: TGTGCCAGCAGCCCGGGACTTATCCCTCTAGCCAAAAACATTCAGTACTTC. Translation gives CASSPGLIPLAKNIQYF.

This chain uses TRBV5-1 with TRBJ1-2, with TRBD1 as a possible D gene (5 bases). V dropped 2 bases and J dropped 8 bases, with 22 bases sitting between them. This CDR3 has 16 amino acids. Germline CDR1 and CDR2: SGHRS and YFSETQ. CDR3 region: CASSFDLQGGLGGYTF. The CDR3 nucleotides are TGCGCCAGCAGCTTTGATCTCCAGGGTGGATTAGGAGGCTACACCTTC.

This clonotype was seen only a few times. CDR3 amino acids: CASSFRTSNEKLFF. DNA of the CDR3: TGCGCCAGCAGCTTTAGGACTTCTAATGAAAAACTGTTTTTT. The chain links TRBV5-1 to TRBJ1-4, with D hard to call. CDR3 length: 14 residues. V lost 2 bases and J lost 3, with 8 bases in between. Germline loops: CDR1 SGHRS, CDR2 YFSETQ.

This chain connects TRBV12-3 or TRBV12-4 to TRBJ1-1, with D possibly being TRBD1 (6 bases). This CDR3 comprises 13 residues. Trimming stripped 6 bases from V and 5 bases from J, with 13 bases between. The CDR3 DNA reads as TGTGCCAGCAGCGAGGGTCAGGGGACTGAAGCTTTCTTT. Translated, it gives CASSEGQGTEAFF.